This record concerns one TCR beta chain sequence. Its antigen remains unknown. The CDR3 is 12 amino acids. J was trimmed by 7 bases and V by 8 bases; bases with no gene match: 5. The V gene's germline CDR1 is SNHLY and CDR2 FYNNEI. This sample was included in a study of T cells in Graves' hyperthyroidism and ophthalmopathy. Study results and caveats: Within blood appeared most thyroid clonotypes that had expanded above 0.001.

From RNA transcripts, TCR beta CDR3 regions were amplified. The HTBI primer set drove a first-round RT-PCR of the TCR CDR3. TCRdb reprocessed the multiplex PCR reads via MiXCR and lists one record per CDR3 protein. The repertoire holds over 300,000 distinct CDR3 sequences, with approximately 15% as singletons. Absent ophthalmopathy progression within 18 months defined stable Graves' hyperthyroidism. Newly diagnosed patients aged 18 to 65 had hyperthyroidism of under 2 months' duration. Diagnosis relied on clinical symptoms, serum thyroxine and TRAb, thyroid ultrasound and orbital computed tomography.

Material: blood. This receptor was identified in a woman aged 55-69 years with Graves' hyperthyroidism. The chain is built from TRBV2 and TRBJ2-1; 7 bases are shared with TRBD2. The CDR3 reads CASLPGGNEQFF. In DNA form, the CDR3 reads TGTGCCAGCCTTCCCGGGGGGAATGAGCAGTTCTTC. The full variable domain, rest sourced from reference TRBV2 and TRBJ2-1, is EPEVTQTPSHQVTQMGQEVILRCVPISNHLYFYWYRQILGQKVEFLVSFYNNEISEKSEIFDDQFSVERPDGSNFTLKIRSTKLEDSAMYFCASLPGGNEQFFGPGTRLTVL.